What follows is one T cell receptor beta chain and its context. This entry belongs to a study of shared clonotypes between healthy human individuals. This table comes from immunoSEQ multiplex PCR, and its TCRdb copy is limited to in-frame clones, with some not included. The table has about 480,000 clones, around 79% seen once. Specimen: PBMCs. The clonotype comes from a woman aged 40-49 years in good health. Some clones in this sample may be carry-over from other donors' samples.

The CDR3 region has the DNA TGTGCCAGCAGCCCCCTACAGATCATGAACACTGAAGCTTTCTTT. Its translation is CASSPLQIMNTEAFF. This chain links TRBV5-6 with TRBJ1-1; D is undetermined. This CDR3 region has 15 residues. Trimming pared 4 bases from V and 0 bases from J, leaving 13 bases between. CDR1 and CDR2 (germline): SGHDT, YYEEEE.